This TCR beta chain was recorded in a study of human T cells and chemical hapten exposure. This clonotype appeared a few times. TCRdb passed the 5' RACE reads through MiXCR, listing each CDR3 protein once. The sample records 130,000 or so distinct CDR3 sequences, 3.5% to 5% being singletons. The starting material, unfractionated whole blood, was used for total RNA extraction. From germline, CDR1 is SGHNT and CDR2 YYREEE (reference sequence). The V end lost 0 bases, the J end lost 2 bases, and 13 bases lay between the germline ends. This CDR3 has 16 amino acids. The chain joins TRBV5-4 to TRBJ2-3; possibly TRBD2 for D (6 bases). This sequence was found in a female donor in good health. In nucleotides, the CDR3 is TGTGCCAGCAGCTTGGGAGCGGGCCAAAACACAGATACGCAGTATTTT. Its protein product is CASSLGAGQNTDTQYF.